A selection of T cell receptor beta chains follows, all from one sample in a study of blood T cell repertoires in COVID-19. The repertoire was sequenced with immunoSEQ multiplex PCR; TCRdb's copy has only in-frame clones and lacks some. The sample consists of approximately 250,000 clones, around 88% of them appearing once. What was sequenced was peripheral blood. The receptors come from a man in his thirties or forties with active or convalescent COVID-19. Each CDR3 is given with its conserved first and last residue. The D gene is left open where the match is weak. Rows give clone size only sometimes, using once, few, many, or a class for an expanded clone.

V gene	clone size	D gene	J gene	CDR3 protein	CDR3 DNA
TRBV7-9	.	.	TRBJ1-5	CASRFEDQPQHF	TGTGCCAGCAGATTTGAGGATCAGCCCCAGCATTTT
TRBV19	.	TRBD1	TRBJ2-7	CASSGTEFHEQYF	TGTGCCAGTAGTGGGACAGAGTTCCACGAGCAGTACTTC
TRBV13	.	TRBD1	TRBJ2-2	CASSEDHRGYTGELFF	TGTGCCAGCAGCGAAGACCACAGGGGATACACCGGGGAGCTGTTTTTT
TRBV30	.	.	TRBJ1-6	CAWRQGPESPLHF	TGTGCCTGGAGGCAGGGTCCGGAATCACCCCTCCACTTT
TRBV5-5	.	TRBD1	TRBJ1-2	CASSQQGGAYGYTF	TGTGCCAGCAGCCAACAAGGGGGCGCCTATGGCTACACCTTC
TRBV4-1	.	.	TRBJ1-3	CASSQDGGLGSGNTIYF	TGCGCCAGCAGCCAAGATGGCGGGTTGGGGTCCGGAAACACCATATATTTT
TRBV6-5	.	TRBD1	TRBJ2-7	CASDPGQGVYEQYF	TGTGCCAGTGATCCGGGACAGGGGGTGTACGAGCAGTACTTC
TRBV4-3	few	TRBD1	TRBJ1-2	CASSHLGQWDGYTF	TGCGCCAGCAGCCACTTGGGACAGTGGGATGGCTACACCTTC
TRBV5-1	.	.	TRBJ2-7	CASSLGGSDEQYF	TGCGCCAGCAGCTTGGGTGGCAGCGACGAGCAGTACTTC
TRBV19	.	TRBD1	TRBJ1-2	CASSTQDRVLANYGYTF	TGTGCCAGTAGTACGCAGGACAGGGTATTGGCTAACTATGGCTACACCTTC
TRBV2	few	.	TRBJ1-1	CASSEGFGQVNTEAFF	TGTGCCAGCAGTGAGGGCTTCGGTCAGGTGAACACTGAAGCTTTCTTT
TRBV2	.	.	TRBJ1-3	CVTAGDTGNTIYF	TGTGTTACAGCGGGGGACACGGGAAACACCATATATTTT
TRBV4-2	.	TRBD1	TRBJ1-1	CASSPTGVWVETEAFF	TGTGCCAGCAGCCCAACAGGGGTTTGGGTAGAGACTGAAGCTTTCTTT
TRBV7-2	.	TRBD1	TRBJ2-5	CASSLTGGGETQYF	TGTGCCAGCAGCTTGACAGGGGGAGGAGAGACCCAGTACTTC
TRBV18	.	TRBD2	TRBJ2-7	CASSTGGLPYEQYF	TGTGCCAGCTCAACCGGGGGACTACCCTACGAGCAGTACTTC
TRBV3-1/TRBV3-2	.	.	TRBJ1-1	CASSQVEGGWNTEAFF	TGTGCCAGCAGCCAAGTGGAGGGGGGGTGGAACACTGAAGCTTTCTTT
TRBV5-1	.	TRBD1	TRBJ1-4	CASSSGTATNEKLFF	TGCGCCAGCAGCTCCGGGACAGCAACTAATGAAAAACTGTTTTTT
TRBV12-3/TRBV12-4	.	.	TRBJ1-5	CASSVKGEQPQHF	TGTGCCAGCAGTGTGAAAGGGGAACAGCCCCAGCATTTT
TRBV12-3/TRBV12-4	.	.	TRBJ2-7	CASEKGKTYEQYF	TGTGCCAGTGAAAAGGGGAAAACGTACGAGCAGTACTTC
TRBV29-1	.	TRBD1	TRBJ1-1	CSVQQGLATEAFF	TGCAGCGTTCAACAGGGGTTGGCCACTGAAGCTTTCTTT
TRBV4-2	once	.	TRBJ1-1	CASSLQTARTTEAFF	TGTGCCAGCAGCCTGCAGACAGCCCGGACGACTGAAGCTTTCTTT
TRBV3-1/TRBV3-2	.	TRBD2	TRBJ2-3	CASSRNLPAGKPDTQYF	TGTGCCAGCAGCCGAAATCTCCCAGCGGGGAAGCCAGATACGCAGTATTTT
TRBV5-6	.	TRBD2	TRBJ2-3	CASQNRGGWNTQYF	TGTGCCAGCCAGAATCGGGGGGGTTGGAATACGCAGTATTTT
TRBV5-1	.	.	TRBJ2-1	CASSLRGADNEQFF	TGCGCCAGCAGCTTGCGGGGGGCGGACAATGAGCAGTTCTTC
TRBV6-2/TRBV6-3	.	.	TRBJ2-7	CASSPWAGLYEQYF	TGTGCCAGCAGCCCGTGGGCCGGCCTCTACGAGCAGTACTTC